Described below is a single TCR beta chain sequence and its context. V lost 5 bases to trimming and J lost 5 bases, with 15 bases between them. CDR3 length: 14 amino acids. Germline-derived CDR1 and CDR2 are MNHEY and SMNVEV (reference sequence). This specimen belongs to a study of blood T cell repertoires in COVID-19. For the study at large: The United States, Italy and Spain provided the acute and convalescent COVID-19 samples. Sources were T cells, B-cell-depleted T cells, or PBMCs; the material itself was cDNA or gDNA.

In the authors' methods: Cell counts per sample came from amplifying reference gene primers. Produced via immunoSEQ multiplex PCR; TCRdb's table is partial and in-frame only. From that table come the V and J calls and clone size; the DNA was used to work out D and trimming. The table shows approximately 89,000 clones, with around 81% occurring only once. This TCR was sampled from a woman in her 70s with active or convalescent COVID-19. The rearrangement uses TRBV27 and TRBJ1-1, with D possibly matching TRBD1 (5 bases). The sample consisted of peripheral blood. CDR3: CASSPGFGWTEAFF. In DNA, the CDR3 is TGTGCCAGCAGTCCAGGGTTTGGTTGGACTGAAGCTTTCTTT.